A single sample gave rise to the 21 T cell receptor beta chains below, sequenced in a study of cytomegalovirus exposure and HLA in healthy donors. It was with 60 Vbeta and 13 Jbeta primers that the PCR ran. Only in-frame clones appear in the TCRdb table, and some are missing; sequencing was by immunoSEQ multiplex PCR. The sample has about 180,000 clones, 70% to 85% seen once. The sequencing input was PBMCs. These receptors were taken from a girl aged 2 to 9 in good health and CMV-seropositive.

This clone showed up just once. The V gene is TRBV9, the J gene TRBJ2-7, with 10 bases identical to TRBD1. The CDR3 sequence is 14 residues long. J gave up 7 bases and V 1 base, and 5 bases lay outside the gene matches. Germline V gene lookup returns CDR1 SGDLS and CDR2 YYNGEE. As DNA, the CDR3 is TGTGCCAGCAGCGTATTTCGGACAGGGGGTGAGCAGTACTTC. Its translation is CASSVFRTGGEQYF.

The V gene is TRBV18, the J gene TRBJ2-2; a weak D match, TRBD2 (5 bases). Between the trimmed V and J ends, which lost 3 bases and 2 bases, there was a span of 13 bases. Germline V gene data show CDR1 as KGHSH and CDR2 as LQKENI. The CDR3 length is 16 residues. DNA of the CDR3: TGTGCCAGCTCACCGTTTCGGGGAACCAACACCGGGGAGCTGTTTTTT. Translation: CASSPFRGTNTGELFF.

This clone was recorded once. V and J are TRBV11-2 and TRBJ2-1; D may be TRBD2 (6 bases). Germline CDR1 SGHAT, CDR2 FQNNGV. The V gene lost 5 bases and the J gene lost 0 bases, with 11 bases spanning the gap. The CDR3 length is 15 residues. The CDR3 protein is CASSRGKLSYNEQFF. The DNA of the CDR3 is TGTGCCAGCAGCCGCGGGAAGCTCTCCTACAATGAGCAGTTCTTC.

V gene TRBV19 combines with J gene TRBJ1-1, with D possibly matching TRBD1 (5 bases). The CDR3 totals 15 residues. Trimming took 4 bases from V and 1 from J, leaving 13 bases between them. The germline gives CDR1 LNHDA, CDR2 SQIVND (reference sequence). DNA of the CDR3: TGTGCCAGTAGTAAGGACCACAGGAGGAACACTGAAGCTTTCTTT. Translating gives CASSKDHRRNTEAFF.

The rearrangement joins TRBV9 to TRBJ1-1; 9 positions match TRBD1. CDR1 and CDR2 from the germline V gene are SGDLS and YYNGEE. The CDR3 sequence is 15 residues long. After removal of 2 bases from V and 5 bases from J, the junction contained 7 bases not matched to a gene. The CDR3 reads CASSVGDRVWTEAFF. DNA of the CDR3: TGTGCCAGCAGCGTGGGGGACAGGGTGTGGACTGAAGCTTTCTTT.

This clone was observed a few times. The chain has TRBV18 and TRBJ2-7; 8 bases are shared with TRBD2. The V segment lost 6 bases and the J segment 4 bases; nucleotides outside the gene matches: 14. The CDR3 extends over 16 amino acids. Looked up from germline, CDR1 is KGHSH and CDR2 is LQKENI. The DNA of the CDR3 is TGTGCCAGCTCTCTGGAGAAAGCGGGAGTCAGATACGAGCAGTACTTC. It translates to CASSLEKAGVRYEQYF.

This chain joins TRBV6-1 and TRBJ1-3, with D unresolved. The CDR3 length is 18 residues. CDR1 and CDR2 from the germline V gene are MNHNS and SASEGT. Trimming took 4 bases from V and 8 from J, leaving 27 bases between them. CDR3 sequence reads: CASSALRPWPQAGDTIYF. The CDR3 DNA is TGTGCCAGCAGTGCATTGAGACCTTGGCCCCAGGCCGGGGACACCATATATTTT.

CDR3 loop: CASRNGSANEQFF. DNA of the CDR3: TGTGCCAGCAGAAACGGGAGCGCCAATGAGCAGTTCTTC. The V and J genes are TRBV7-3 and TRBJ2-1, with D perhaps TRBD2 (6 bases). Trimming took 6 bases from V and 6 from J, leaving 12 bases between them. The germline V gene has CDR1 SGHTA and CDR2 FQGTGA. The CDR3 is 13 amino acids. Complete variable domain (other parts from reference TRBV7-3 and TRBJ2-1): GAGVSQTPSNKVTEKGKYVELRCDPISGHTALYWYRQSLGQGPEFLIYFQGTGAADDSGLPNDRFFAVRPEGSVSTLKIQRTERGDSAVYLCASRNGSANEQFFGPGTRLTVL.

The gene calls are TRBV6-5 and TRBJ2-3; weak D call: TRBD2 (5 bases). The CDR3 consists of 14 residues. V shed 2 bases and J shed 1 base, with 7 bases lying between them. The germline CDR1 and CDR2 sequences are MNHEY and SVGAGI. CDR3 nucleotides: TGTGCCAGCAGTTACGGGAGCGGCACAGATACGCAGTATTTT. Translating it yields CASSYGSGTDTQYF.

The gene calls are TRBV25-1 and TRBJ1-4; TRBD1 matches at 9 bases. The CDR3 runs to 15 residues. Germline lookup yields CDR1 MGHDK and CDR2 SYGVNS. The trim removed 3 bases at V and 6 bases at J, leaving 5 bases unmatched. In nucleotides, the CDR3 is TGTGCCAGCAGTGAGGCCGGGACAGGGTATGAAAAACTGTTTTTT. Its protein is CASSEAGTGYEKLFF.

The chain combines TRBV19 with TRBJ1-2; no clear D. In germline, CDR1 is LNHDA, CDR2 SQIVND (reference sequence). Deletions cut 7 bases from V and 4 bases from J, with 13 bases between. The CDR3 loop spans 13 amino acids. DNA for the CDR3: TGTGCCAGTATTGGAAGTCTAGGCTATGGCTACACCTTC. Its protein product is CASIGSLGYGYTF.

The chain recombines TRBV5-4 with TRBJ2-5; D gene unclear. The J call may be in error: the DNA end matches TRBJ2-7 better. The germline V gene has CDR1 SGHNT and CDR2 YYREEE (reference sequence). The CDR3 is 14 amino acids. The CDR3 reads CASSLRLPAYEQYF. The CDR3 DNA follows: TGTGCCAGCAGCTTGCGCCTCCCCGCCTACGAGCAGTACTTC.

This chain uses TRBV2 with TRBJ2-7, with 9 bases aligning to TRBD1. The CDR3 is 15 amino acids. The germline gives CDR1 SNHLY, CDR2 FYNNEI. V was pared by 6 bases and J by 2 bases, with 8 bases of the junction left unmatched. In DNA form, the CDR3 reads TGTGCCAGCAGGGAGCCCGGGACAGGGACCTACGAGCAGTACTTC. This codes for CASREPGTGTYEQYF.

This chain connects TRBV11-1 to TRBJ2-7; possibly TRBD1 for D (5 bases). Germline V gives CDR1 SGHAT, CDR2 FQDESV (reference sequence). The CDR3 contains 18 residues. Trimming cost V 2 bases and J 7 bases, with 27 bases left between them. In nucleotides, the CDR3 is TGTGCCAGCAGCTTAAGTTCGGCAGGGTCCTCTGTAGGGGATGAGCAGTACTTC. Residues: CASSLSSAGSSVGDEQYF. The full variable domain, rest sourced from reference TRBV11-1 and TRBJ2-7, is EAEVAQSPRYKITEKSQAVAFWCDPISGHATLYWYRQILGQGPELLVQFQDESVVDDSQLPKDRFSAERLKGVDSTLKIQPAELGDSAMYLCASSLSSAGSSVGDEQYFGPGTRLTVT.

This clone was seen a single time. This chain links TRBV13 with TRBJ2-1; 7 bases align to TRBD1. The CDR3 covers 17 residues. Germline lookup yields CDR1 PRHDT and CDR2 FYEKMQ (reference sequence). J was trimmed by 0 bases and V by 1 base; bases with no gene match: 6. The CDR3 is CASSLDLTGSSYNEQFF. Here the CDR3 DNA reads TGTGCCAGCAGCTTAGATTTGACAGGGAGCTCCTACAATGAGCAGTTCTTC.

The genes are TRBV29-1 and TRBJ2-7; TRBD1 matches at 7 bases. The CDR3 has 13 residues. Per the germline V gene, CDR1 is SQVTM and CDR2 is ANQGSEA. V dropped 0 bases and J dropped 6; count of bases not matched to a gene: 5. The CDR3 DNA sequence: TGCAGCGTTGAAGAATCCAAGGGGGCCGAGCAGTACTTC. Protein sequence: CSVEESKGAEQYF.

The CDR3 bases are TGCGCCAGCAGAGATGCCCTTTCGGGCGAGCAGTACTTC. Translation: CASRDALSGEQYF. The chain combines TRBV5-1 with TRBJ2-7; no clear D. CDR1 SGHRS and CDR2 YFSETQ come from the germline V gene. The CDR3 is 13 amino acids. Trimming took off 5 bases at V and 6 bases at J, with 15 bases between the two ends.

A word on this clone: The CDR3 carries no conserved terminal phenylalanine or tryptophan, so it likely arises from a read error. The chain uses TRBV7-6 and TRBJ1-1, with 7 bases matching TRBD1. Per germline, CDR1 SGHVS and CDR2 FNYEAQ. Trimming cost V 4 bases and J 1 base; bases outside gene matches: 6. This CDR3 is 15 amino acids long. The DNA of the CDR3 is TGTGCCAGCAGCTCATGGACAGGACCGAACACTGAAGCTTTCCTT. Translation: CASSSWTGPNTEAFL.

The rearrangement links TRBV19 to TRBJ2-1; 8 positions agree with TRBD2. J lost 12 bases, V lost 6 bases, and 13 bases had no gene match. The V gene's germline CDR1 is LNHDA and CDR2 SQIVND (reference sequence). CDR3 length: 14 residues. The CDR3 DNA is TGTGCCAGTAGGCCGGGACTAGAGGATATAGTGCAGTTCTTC. Residues: CASRPGLEDIVQFF.

This sequence joins TRBV5-6 and TRBJ1-2; the D gene is possibly TRBD1 (5 bases). Trimming shortened V by 0 bases and J by 6 bases, and 18 bases separated the two germline ends. Germline CDR1 reads SGHDT; CDR2 reads YYEEEE. This CDR3 has 16 amino acids. The CDR3 is CASSLDPTAAWDGYTF. CDR3 nucleotides: TGTGCCAGCAGCTTGGACCCGACAGCAGCTTGGGATGGCTACACCTTC.

This chain uses TRBV4-1 with TRBJ2-7, with a possible D match to TRBD1 (6 bases). Trimming pared 3 bases from V and 4 bases from J, leaving 13 bases between. There are 14 residues in the CDR3. CDR1 is MGHRA and CDR2 is YSYEKL in the germline V gene. The CDR3 sequence: CASSQPRRGYEQYF. The CDR3 coding sequence is TGCGCCAGCAGCCAGCCCCGCAGGGGATACGAGCAGTACTTC.